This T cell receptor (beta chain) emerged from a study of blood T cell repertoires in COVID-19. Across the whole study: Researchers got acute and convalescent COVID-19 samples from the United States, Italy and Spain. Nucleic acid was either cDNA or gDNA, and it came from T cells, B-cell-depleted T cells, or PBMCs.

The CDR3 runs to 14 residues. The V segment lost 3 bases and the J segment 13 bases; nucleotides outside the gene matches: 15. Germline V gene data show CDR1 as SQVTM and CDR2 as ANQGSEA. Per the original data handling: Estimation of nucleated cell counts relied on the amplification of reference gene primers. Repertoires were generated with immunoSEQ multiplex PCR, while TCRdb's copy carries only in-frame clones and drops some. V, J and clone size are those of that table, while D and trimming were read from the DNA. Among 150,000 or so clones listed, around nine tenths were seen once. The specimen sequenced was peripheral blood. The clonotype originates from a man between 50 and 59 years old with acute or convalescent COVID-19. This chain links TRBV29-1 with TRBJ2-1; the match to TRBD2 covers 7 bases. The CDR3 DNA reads TGCAGCGTTGAGACTAACGCGGGGGACGGGGCTCAGTTCTTC. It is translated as CSVETNAGDGAQFF.